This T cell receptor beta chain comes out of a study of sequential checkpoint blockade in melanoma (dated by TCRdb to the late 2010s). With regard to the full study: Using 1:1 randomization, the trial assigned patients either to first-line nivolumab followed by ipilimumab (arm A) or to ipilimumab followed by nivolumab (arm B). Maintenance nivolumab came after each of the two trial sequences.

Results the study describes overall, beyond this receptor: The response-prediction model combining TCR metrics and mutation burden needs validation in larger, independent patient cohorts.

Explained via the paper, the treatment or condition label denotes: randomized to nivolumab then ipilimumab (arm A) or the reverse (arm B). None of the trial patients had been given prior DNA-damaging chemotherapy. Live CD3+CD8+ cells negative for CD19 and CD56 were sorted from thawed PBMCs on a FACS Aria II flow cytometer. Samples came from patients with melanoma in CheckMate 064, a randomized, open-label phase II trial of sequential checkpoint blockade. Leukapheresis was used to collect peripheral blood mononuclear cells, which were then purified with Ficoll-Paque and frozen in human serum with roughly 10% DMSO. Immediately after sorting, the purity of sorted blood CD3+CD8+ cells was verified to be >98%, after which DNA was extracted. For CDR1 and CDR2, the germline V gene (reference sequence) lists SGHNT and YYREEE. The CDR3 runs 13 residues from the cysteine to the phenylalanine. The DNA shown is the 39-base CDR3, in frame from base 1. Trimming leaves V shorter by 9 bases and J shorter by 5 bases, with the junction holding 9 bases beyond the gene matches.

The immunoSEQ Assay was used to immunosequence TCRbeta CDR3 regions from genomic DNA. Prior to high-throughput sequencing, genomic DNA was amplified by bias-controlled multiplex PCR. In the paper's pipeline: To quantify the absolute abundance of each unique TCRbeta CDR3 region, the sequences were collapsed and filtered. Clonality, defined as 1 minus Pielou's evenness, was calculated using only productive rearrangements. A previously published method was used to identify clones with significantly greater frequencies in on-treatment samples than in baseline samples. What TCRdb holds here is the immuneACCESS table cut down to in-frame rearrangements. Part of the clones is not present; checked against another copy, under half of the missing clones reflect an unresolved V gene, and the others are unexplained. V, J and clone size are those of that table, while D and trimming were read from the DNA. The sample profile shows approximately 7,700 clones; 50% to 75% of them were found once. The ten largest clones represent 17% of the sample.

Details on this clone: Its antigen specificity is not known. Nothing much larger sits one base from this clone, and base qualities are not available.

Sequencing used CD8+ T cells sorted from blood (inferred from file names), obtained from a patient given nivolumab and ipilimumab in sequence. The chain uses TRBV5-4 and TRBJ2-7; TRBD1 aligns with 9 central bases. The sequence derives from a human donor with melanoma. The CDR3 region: CATSGTGLDEQYF. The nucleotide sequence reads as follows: TGTGCCACTTCCGGGACAGGGCTCGACGAGCAGTACTTC.